What follows are 9 T cell receptor beta chains derived from one specimen sequenced in a study of T cells in localized non-small cell lung cancer. Method: immunoSEQ multiplex PCR; TCRdb's copy keeps in-frame clones and lacks some. The sample has 45,000 or so clones, 85% to 90% seen once. This material consisted of PBMCs, taken before any cancer treatment. These receptors were collected from a man aged 40 to 75 with stage II lung adenocarcinoma.

This chain joins TRBV29-1 and TRBJ2-2; D remains ambiguous. CDR3 length: 12 residues. Looked up from germline, CDR1 is SQVTM and CDR2 is ANQGSEA. The V and J ends lost 4 bases and 0 bases respectively, with 3 bases between them. The CDR3 DNA sequence: TGCAGCGTTGGGGCGAACACCGGGGAGCTGTTTTTT. Translated: CSVGANTGELFF.

The gene calls are TRBV5-1 and TRBJ2-5; 8 bases agree with TRBD1. The ends lost 4 bases at V and 3 bases at J; junction bases unmatched: 8. The germline V gene has CDR1 SGHRS and CDR2 YFSETQ. The CDR3 contains 15 residues. The CDR3 DNA sequence: TGCGCCAGCAGCCCGACAGGGGTCCAGAAAGAGACCCAGTACTTC. Translating it yields CASSPTGVQKETQYF.

This clone has only a few counts. The rearrangement uses TRBV5-6 and TRBJ1-4; D is perhaps TRBD1 (5 bases). V lost 3 bases and J lost 8, with 17 bases in between. The germline V gene has CDR1 SGHDT and CDR2 YYEEEE. The CDR3 is 15 residues long. The CDR3 DNA reads TGTGCCAGCAGCTCCGCAGGGCCCGGGGGGGAAAAACTGTTTTTT. It is translated as CASSSAGPGGEKLFF.

This sequence joins TRBV19 and TRBJ1-1, with unresolved D. This CDR3 has 13 residues. CDR1 is LNHDA and CDR2 is SQIVND in the germline V gene (reference sequence). The ends were cut back, 8 bases at V and 0 bases at J, with 10 bases in the middle. The CDR3 spells CASSEEVNTEAFF. The CDR3 nucleotides read TGTGCCAGTTCTGAGGAGGTGAACACTGAAGCTTTCTTT.

This chain links TRBV20-1 with TRBJ1-2, with no clear D. The CDR3 is 11 residues long. Between the trimmed V and J ends, which lost 3 bases and 6 bases, there was a span of 8 bases. The V gene's germline CDR1 is DFQATT and CDR2 SNEGSKA (reference sequence). As DNA, the CDR3 is TGCAGTGCTAGGACGATACATGGCTACACCTTC. It translates to CSARTIHGYTF.

CDR3 region: CASSLSGSPGETQYF. The CDR3 bases are TGTGCCAGCAGTTTATCGGGCAGCCCGGGAGAGACCCAGTACTTC. The rearrangement links TRBV27 to TRBJ2-5; the D is unclear. CDR3 length equals 15 residues. CDR1 MNHEY and CDR2 SMNVEV come from the germline V gene (reference sequence). V was clipped by 0 bases and J by 4 bases, with 12 bases between them.

V is TRBV9 and J is TRBJ1-1; TRBD1 aligns across 7 bases. The CDR3 contains 16 residues. The V segment lost 2 bases and the J segment 3 bases; nucleotides outside the gene matches: 10. CDR1 is SGDLS, CDR2 YYNGEE, per germline. The CDR3 region is CASSVLEPGQYTEAFF. DNA for the CDR3: TGTGCCAGCAGCGTCTTAGAACCGGGACAGTACACTGAAGCTTTCTTT.

Remarks on this clone: One end of the junction varies from germline; a read error may be responsible. The CDR3 DNA is TGTGCCAGTAGTCTAGACCGGGACAGGGGCTTAAACATTCAGTACTTC. As protein: CASSLDRDRGLNIQYF. The rearrangement uses TRBV19 and TRBJ2-4; 10 bases line up with TRBD1. Germline V gene sequence: CDR1 LNHDA, CDR2 SQIVND (reference sequence). CDR3 length: 16 amino acids.

The genes are TRBV4-2 and TRBJ2-7, with TRBD2 matching 7 bases. The CDR3 is made up of 17 amino acids. Germline V CDR1 and CDR2: LGHNA, YNFKEQ. V lost 0 bases and J lost 4; bases outside the gene matches: 12. Here the CDR3 DNA reads TGTGCCAGCAGCCAAGATATCAGTGGTCCTAGCGGTTACGAGCAGTACTTC. Translated: CASSQDISGPSGYEQYF.